These 3 T cell receptor beta chains were sequenced from one sample in a study of regulatory T cells in long-lasting Graves disease. Noted time point: newly diagnosed GD, antithyroid drugs for less than 3 months. Following extraction of RNA from PBMCs, that RNA was used to make the TCR library. Both iRepertoire HTBI primers and Arm-PCR of CDR3 regions were used to build the TCR beta libraries. TCRdb analysed the multiplex PCR reads with MiXCR anew, one entry per CDR3 protein. Seen here are about 370,000 distinct CDR3 sequences, 15% observed once, and the top ten hold over 20%. The sample in question was peripheral blood mononuclear cells (PBMCs), obtained at new diagnosis, from a patient treated with antithyroid drugs. Source of these receptors: a female donor with Graves disease.

This chain joins TRBV5-4 and TRBJ1-3; D is uncertain. V lost 4 bases, J lost 0 bases, and 14 bases lay in between. The CDR3 is 16 residues long. CDR1 and CDR2 (germline): SGHNT, YYREEE (reference sequence). In DNA, the CDR3 is TGTGCCAGCAGCCTCACTCAGGCAAGCTCTGGAAACACCATATATTTT. It is translated as CASSLTQASSGNTIYF.

This clonotype was observed at least ten times. The J gene is TRBJ1-5, the V gene TRBV19; 8 positions agree with TRBD1. Germline loops: CDR1 LNHDA, CDR2 SQIVND (reference sequence). V lost 5 bases to trimming and J lost 7 bases; unmatched junction nucleotides: 7. This CDR3 is built from 14 residues. The CDR3, as DNA: TGTGCCAGTAGTTCAAGGACAGGGAAGCAGCCCCAGCATTTT. Amino acids: CASSSRTGKQPQHF.

This clonotype was detected ten times or more. The V and J genes are TRBV19 and TRBJ1-1; D not certain. The V and J ends lost 6 bases and 5 bases respectively, with 16 bases between them. Germline loops: CDR1 LNHDA, CDR2 SQIVND (reference sequence). The CDR3 covers 14 residues. The CDR3 DNA reads as TGTGCCAGTAGGAAATCCTGGGTAGGGACTGAAGCTTTCTTT. Amino acids: CASRKSWVGTEAFF.